The 5 T cell receptor beta chains given below trace back to one sample, sequenced in a study of T cells in Graves' hyperthyroidism and ophthalmopathy. RNA transcripts gave rise to amplified TCR beta CDR3 regions. The study used the HTBI primer set for a first-round RT-PCR of the TCR CDR3. TCRdb re-analysed the multiplex PCR reads in MiXCR, keeping a single row per CDR3 protein. The data contain hundreds of thousands of distinct CDR3 sequences, about 15% of them singletons. Sequenced sample: blood. The receptor set was obtained from a woman aged 18-35 years with Graves' hyperthyroidism.

The rearrangement joins TRBV7-9 to TRBJ2-5; D ambiguous. Per germline, CDR1 SEHNR and CDR2 FQNEAQ (reference sequence). The CDR3 covers 14 residues. V was shortened by 3 bases and J by 7 bases, with 15 bases between the two germline ends. CDR3 nucleotides: TGTGCCAGCAGCTTCCCTGGAGCCTCGACGACCCAGTACTTC. Amino acids: CASSFPGASTTQYF.

DNA of the CDR3: TGCAGTGCTAGGATCGGGGCTAGCGCGAACACCGGGGAGCTGTTTTTT. This translates into CSARIGASANTGELFF. The chain employs TRBV20-1 and TRBJ2-2; D may be TRBD2 (6 bases). The CDR3 spans 16 residues. Germline V lookup: CDR1 DFQATT, CDR2 SNEGSKA (reference sequence). Trimming took off 3 bases at V and 0 bases at J, with 14 bases between the two ends.

The CDR3 sequence is CASSQGQRDNNEQFF. The CDR3 nucleotides are TGCGCCAGCAGCCAAGGCCAGCGGGATAATAATGAGCAGTTCTTC. The rearrangement joins TRBV4-1 to TRBJ2-1; 7 positions match TRBD2. CDR1 MGHRA and CDR2 YSYEKL come from the germline V gene. Unmatched junction bases numbered 7, after V lost 1 base and J lost 7 bases. The CDR3 totals 15 residues.

This clonotype has more than one count but fewer than ten. The chain joins TRBV20-1 to TRBJ1-1; D is unresolved. The germline gives CDR1 DFQATT, CDR2 SNEGSKA (reference sequence). V was pared by 6 bases and J by 4 bases, with 9 bases between. The CDR3 sequence is 11 residues long. CDR3 DNA sequence: TGCAGTGCCAGGCTGGTCACTGAAGCTTTCTTT. Translation gives CSARLVTEAFF.

The V call is TRBV7-8, the J call TRBJ2-1, with TRBD2 matching 8 bases. This CDR3 is 13 amino acids long. V shed 4 bases and J 8 bases; nucleotides not matched to a gene: 4. Germline values: CDR1 SGHVS, CDR2 FQNEAQ. CDR3 nucleotide sequence: TGTGCCAGCAGCTCGAGCGGGAGACATGAGCAGTTCTTC. It is translated as CASSSSGRHEQFF.